This T cell receptor (beta chain) was retrieved from a study of T cells in Graves' hyperthyroidism and ophthalmopathy. The CDR3 extends over 14 amino acids. The V end lost 6 bases, the J end lost 0 bases, and 9 bases lay between the germline ends. RNA transcripts yielded amplified TCR beta CDR3 regions. HTBI primers were employed in a first-round RT-PCR of the TCR CDR3. TCRdb independently ran MiXCR on the multiplex PCR reads; one entry per CDR3 protein. The table has around 560,000 distinct CDR3 sequences, 16% seen once. This clonotype was seen only a few times. This clonotype was obtained from a woman in her late teens or twenties with Graves' hyperthyroidism. The chain combines TRBV12-3 or TRBV12-4 with TRBJ1-3; no clear D. The sequenced sample was blood. This chain's CDR3 is CASRIDGSGNTIYF. Written as DNA, the CDR3 is TGTGCCAGCAGAATCGATGGCTCTGGAAACACCATATATTTT.